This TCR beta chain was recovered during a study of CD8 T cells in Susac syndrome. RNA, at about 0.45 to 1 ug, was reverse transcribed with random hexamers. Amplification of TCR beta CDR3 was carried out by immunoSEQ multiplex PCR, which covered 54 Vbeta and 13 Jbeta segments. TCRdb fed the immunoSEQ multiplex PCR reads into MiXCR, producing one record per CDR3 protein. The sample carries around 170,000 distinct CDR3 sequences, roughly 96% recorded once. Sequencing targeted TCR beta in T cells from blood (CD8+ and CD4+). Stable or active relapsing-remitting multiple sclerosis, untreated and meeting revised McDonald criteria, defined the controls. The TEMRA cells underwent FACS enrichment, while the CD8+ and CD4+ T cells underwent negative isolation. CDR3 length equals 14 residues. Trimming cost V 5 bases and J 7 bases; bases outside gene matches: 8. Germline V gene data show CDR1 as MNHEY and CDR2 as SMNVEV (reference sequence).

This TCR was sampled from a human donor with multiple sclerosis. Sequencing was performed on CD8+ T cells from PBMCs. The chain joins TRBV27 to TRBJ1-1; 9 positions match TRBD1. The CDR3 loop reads CASSITGTGIEAFF. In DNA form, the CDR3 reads TGTGCCAGCAGTATAACCGGGACAGGGATTGAAGCTTTCTTT.